These T cell receptor beta chains were read from a single sample in a study of blood T cells in healthy people across ages. MiXCR, applied by TCRdb to the 5' RACE reads, yields one record per CDR3 protein. The sample comprises hundreds of thousands of distinct CDR3 sequences, about 30% of which are singletons, and approximately 15% rests with the top ten. The sequencing sample was made of blood. Receptor source: a woman older than 75 in good health. CDR3s include the opening cysteine and the closing phenylalanine or tryptophan.

CDR3,J,V
CAWGTKLNYGYTF,TRBJ1-2,TRBV30
CASSSGTHAYTQYF,TRBJ2-3,TRBV7-2
CATRGPSTDTQYF,TRBJ2-3,TRBV6-6
CASLGGNANYSYTF,TRBJ1-2,TRBV28
CASSLTIGNTIYF,TRBJ1-3,TRBV6-2/TRBV6-3
CASSLGTGASEQFF,TRBJ2-1,TRBV7-2
CASSLKWGQNEQFF,TRBJ2-1,TRBV11-2
CASSQAHRSSRTESYEQYF,TRBJ2-7,TRBV4-1
CASSLLAGALNTGELFF,TRBJ2-2,TRBV5-6
CASSLDAPTPAFF,TRBJ1-1,TRBV12-3/TRBV12-4
CASSQDPGLAYEQFF,TRBJ2-1,TRBV4-1
CASSYSTGPNEQFF,TRBJ2-1,TRBV6-5
CASRRTSGGADTQYF,TRBJ2-3,TRBV6-2/TRBV6-3
CASSFGGQGDTEAFF,TRBJ1-1,TRBV5-4
CASRDIGHNEQFF,TRBJ2-1,TRBV6-2/TRBV6-3
CASSLGQGAGNQPQHF,TRBJ1-5,TRBV7-2
CANSLNGMRTGELFF,TRBJ2-2,TRBV7-2
CSARLLAGGFTDTQYF,TRBJ2-3,TRBV20-1
CASSQGKMGENQPQHF,TRBJ1-5,TRBV4-2
CSVRRGVGTDTQYF,TRBJ2-3,TRBV20-1
CASKMEENSPLHF,TRBJ1-6,TRBV5-1
CASSQVRGMGTDTQYF,TRBJ2-3,TRBV3-1
CSANAADLAKNIQYF,TRBJ2-4,TRBV20-1
CSAREARLGDTQYF,TRBJ2-3,TRBV20-1
CSAPDREAEGQPQHF,TRBJ1-5,TRBV20-1
CASSQDGQREAFF,TRBJ1-1,TRBV3-1
CASRVGSYNEQFF,TRBJ2-1,TRBV6-2/TRBV6-3
CATSSTLTPTSYGYTF,TRBJ1-2,TRBV15
CASSRDRGLGPQHF,TRBJ1-5,TRBV6-2/TRBV6-3
CASSAGDGYEQYF,TRBJ2-7,TRBV5-1
CASSISTSGEVYEQYF,TRBJ2-7,TRBV9
CASCPEQGSSRAFF,TRBJ1-1,TRBV18